This paragraph reports one TCR beta chain. Its antigen remains unidentified. The sample comes from a study of cytomegalovirus exposure and HLA in healthy donors. At the level of the study: In an early release, HLA-typed donors contributed about 80 million unique TCR sequences. Ancestry clustering placed 81% of approximately 420 genotyped donors in the Caucasian-associated cluster.

In germline, CDR1 is GTSNPN, CDR2 SVGIG (reference sequence). V was pared by 5 bases and J by 3 bases, with 10 bases of the junction left unmatched. There are 15 residues in the CDR3. 13 Jbeta primers and 60 Vbeta primers were used for the PCR. As originally analysed: Later, 65 million to 85 million unique TCR beta chains were counted in an analysis, and roughly 11 million of them were shared. The data were produced by immunoSEQ multiplex PCR, yet TCRdb's version contains in-frame clones alone and is incomplete. V and J calls and clone size follow that table, whereas D and trimming were derived from the DNA. Seen here are about 140,000 clones, around 90% observed once, and the top ten hold around 0.5%. Study-wide points: Earlier analysis looked at TCR beta V segments, and most were productive about 90% or about 30% of the time.

The source is a woman in her forties in good health and CMV-seronegative. The gene calls are TRBV30 and TRBJ2-7, with 10 positions matching TRBD1. The specimen sequenced was PBMCs. The CDR3 is CAWSIAGTGVYEQYF. In nucleotides, the CDR3 is TGTGCCTGGTCCATCGCGGGGACAGGGGTCTACGAGCAGTACTTC.